Below, 28 T cell receptor beta chains from the same sample are listed, as sequenced in a study of CD8 T cells in Susac syndrome. Reverse transcription of roughly 0.5 to 1 ug RNA used random hexamers. TCRdb processed the immunoSEQ multiplex PCR reads anew with MiXCR; each CDR3 protein has one entry. Among approximately 110,000 distinct CDR3 sequences listed, 90% to 95% were seen once. The sample taken for sequencing was CD8+ T cells from PBMCs. These receptors were taken from a human donor with multiple sclerosis.

V usage is TRBV28 and J usage is TRBJ2-1; 11 bases are shared with TRBD2. The CDR3 has 15 residues. In germline, CDR1 is MDHEN, CDR2 SYDVKM. V shed 6 bases and J 6 bases; nucleotides not matched to a gene: 7. The CDR3 nucleotides are TGTGCCAGCAGCCCCCCCGGGACTAGCGGCAATGAGCAGTTCTTC. It is translated as CASSPPGTSGNEQFF. Using reference TRBV28 and TRBJ2-1 for the parts outside the CDR3, the full variable domain is DVKVTQSSRYLVKRTGEKVFLECVQDMDHENMFWYRQDPGLGLRLIYFSYDVKMKEKGDIPEGYSVSREKKERFSLILESASTNQTSMYLCASSPPGTSGNEQFFGPGTRLTVL.

The rearrangement joins TRBV20-1 to TRBJ2-7; D remains ambiguous. The CDR3 is made up of 12 amino acids. Germline values: CDR1 DFQATT, CDR2 SNEGSKA (reference sequence). The V gene lost 3 bases and the J gene lost 0 bases, with 6 bases spanning the gap. In nucleotides, the CDR3 is TGCAGTGCTAGTATCTACTCCTACGAGCAGTACTTC. It codes for CSASIYSYEQYF.

This chain connects TRBV5-1 to TRBJ2-3, with 7 positions matching TRBD1. With V trimmed by 4 bases and J by 4 bases, 3 bases remained unmatched. CDR3 length: 13 residues. Germline V lookup: CDR1 SGHRS, CDR2 YFSETQ. CDR3 in amino acids: CASSATGADTQYF. Here the CDR3 DNA reads TGCGCCAGCAGCGCCACAGGGGCAGATACGCAGTATTTT.

The gene calls are TRBV30 and TRBJ1-1, with unresolved D. There are 12 residues in the CDR3. V was clipped by 5 bases and J by 0 bases, with 7 bases between them. CDR1 GTSNPN and CDR2 SVGIG come from the germline V gene (reference sequence). CDR3: CAWGDMNTEAFF. CDR3 DNA sequence: TGTGCCTGGGGGGATATGAACACTGAAGCTTTCTTT.

The chain is built from TRBV6-1 and TRBJ2-5, with TRBD2 matching 11 bases. Germline V gene data show CDR1 as MNHNS and CDR2 as SASEGT. This CDR3 region has 15 residues. V was clipped by 2 bases and J by 1 base; unmatched bases: 0. Written as DNA, the CDR3 is TGTGCCAGCAGTGAACTAGCGGGGGGCCAAGAGACCCAGTACTTC. This translates into CASSELAGGQETQYF.

The gene calls are TRBV29-1 and TRBJ2-5; TRBD1 matches 9 bases. Looked up from germline, CDR1 is SQVTM and CDR2 is ANQGSEA. V lost 0 bases and J lost 3; bases outside the gene matches: 17. The CDR3 sequence is 19 residues long. The CDR3 coding sequence is TGCAGCGTTGAAGATCTTCATGTTCCCGGGACAGGGACTAAAGAGACCCAGTACTTC. Encoded protein: CSVEDLHVPGTGTKETQYF.

J is TRBJ2-1 and V is TRBV4-1; weak D call: TRBD1 (5 bases). The germline V gene encodes CDR1 MGHRA and CDR2 YSYEKL. This CDR3 has 12 residues. V dropped 3 bases and J dropped 9 bases, with 9 bases sitting between them. The CDR3 DNA reads TGCGCCAGCAGCCAGGCAGGGTCTGAGCAGTTCTTC. The encoded protein is CASSQAGSEQFF.

As DNA, the CDR3 is TGCGCCAGCAGCGGTACAGGGATCACAGAGACCCAGTACTTC. Protein product: CASSGTGITETQYF. This rearrangement joins TRBV4-1 to TRBJ2-5, with a weak D call TRBD1 (6 bases). V was shortened by 5 bases and J by 4 bases, with 14 bases between the two germline ends. The CDR3 length is 14 residues. CDR1 MGHRA and CDR2 YSYEKL come from the germline V gene.

The CDR3 region has the DNA TGTGCCAGCAGCCAAGGGTTAGGGCCCTCCTACGAGCAGTACTTC. Translation: CASSQGLGPSYEQYF. The chain has TRBV14 and TRBJ2-7; D unclear. This CDR3 is 15 amino acids long. Germline CDR1 reads SGHDN; CDR2 reads FVKESK. V lost 1 base and J lost 0, with 10 bases in between.

J is TRBJ2-1 and V is TRBV4-1; D remains ambiguous. The CDR3 sequence is 15 residues long. V lost 0 bases and J 0 bases, leaving 6 bases between the germline ends. The germline V gene has CDR1 MGHRA and CDR2 YSYEKL. The CDR3 DNA reads as TGCGCCAGCAGCCAAGAGACGAGCTCCTACAATGAGCAGTTCTTC. It is translated as CASSQETSSYNEQFF.

The rearrangement uses TRBV4-1 and TRBJ1-4; TRBD1 agrees at 7 bases. Germline loops: CDR1 MGHRA, CDR2 YSYEKL. The CDR3 loop spans 15 amino acids. V shed 2 bases, J shed 6 bases, and the junction held 6 bases outside the gene matches. The CDR3 protein is CASSQRDSLHEKLFF. The CDR3 bases are TGCGCCAGCAGCCAACGGGACAGCTTACATGAAAAACTGTTTTTT.

A single count supports this clonotype. The CDR3 nucleotides read TGTGCCAGCAGCGTAGAACCGACCACTGAAGCTTTCTTT. Residues: CASSVEPTTEAFF. The chain links TRBV9 to TRBJ1-1; no reliable D call. CDR3 length: 13 residues. Germline V gene data show CDR1 as SGDLS and CDR2 as YYNGEE. Trimming stripped 0 bases from V and 4 bases from J, with 7 bases between.

V and J are TRBV28 and TRBJ2-3; D tentatively reads TRBD1 or TRBD2 (5 bases each). V lost 5 bases and J 6 bases, leaving 12 bases between the germline ends. The CDR3 length is 13 residues. Germline values: CDR1 MDHEN, CDR2 SYDVKM. CDR3 sequence: CASSKTGHDTQYF. In DNA form, the CDR3 reads TGTGCCAGCAGTAAGACGGGGCATGATACGCAGTATTTT.

The chain recombines TRBV28 with TRBJ2-5; a weak D match, TRBD1 (6 bases). The CDR3 spans 14 residues. Trimming pared 3 bases from V and 2 bases from J, leaving 10 bases between. Germline-derived CDR1 and CDR2 are MDHEN and SYDVKM. The DNA for the CDR3 is TGTGCCAGCAGTTTCCGGGACACTCAAGAGACCCAGTACTTC. This gives the protein CASSFRDTQETQYF. The full variable domain, completed using reference TRBV28 and TRBJ2-5, is DVKVTQSSRYLVKRTGEKVFLECVQDMDHENMFWYRQDPGLGLRLIYFSYDVKMKEKGDIPEGYSVSREKKERFSLILESASTNQTSMYLCASSFRDTQETQYFGPGTRLLVL.

CDR3 sequence (DNA): TGTGCCAGCCGAGGGGGCACAACTGAAGCTTTCTTT. Protein sequence: CASRGGTTEAFF. The V gene is TRBV19, the J gene TRBJ1-1; 7 nucleotides agree with TRBD1. With V trimmed by 9 bases and J by 5 bases, 6 bases remained unmatched. This CDR3 has 12 amino acids. Germline values: CDR1 LNHDA, CDR2 SQIVND (reference sequence).

The J gene is TRBJ2-2, the V gene TRBV11-2; D gene ambiguous. Trimming took off 5 bases at V and 2 bases at J, with 12 bases between the two ends. The CDR3 is made up of 15 amino acids. The germline V gene has CDR1 SGHAT and CDR2 FQNNGV. In DNA form, the CDR3 reads TGTGCCAGCAGCGTCCCGACGGTTAACACCGGGGAGCTGTTTTTT. Protein sequence: CASSVPTVNTGELFF.

The chain carries TRBV2 and TRBJ2-3, with D possibly TRBD2 on 5 matching bases. Germline V gene lookup returns CDR1 SNHLY and CDR2 FYNNEI. The CDR3 covers 16 residues. V was cut by 2 bases and J by 7 bases, with 19 bases left in between. The chain's CDR3 is CASSESLAGTRYTQYF. For the CDR3, the DNA is TGTGCCAGCAGTGAAAGCCTAGCTGGCACCCGTTATACGCAGTATTTT. Together with reference TRBV2 and TRBJ2-3, the CDR3 gives the full variable domain: EPEVTQTPSHQVTQMGQEVILRCVPISNHLYFYWYRQILGQKVEFLVSFYNNEISEKSEIFDDQFSVERPDGSNFTLKIRSTKLEDSAMYFCASSESLAGTRYTQYFGPGTRLTVL.

This clonotype was picked up a small number of times. One junction end does not reproduce the germline sequence, and a read error may be involved. The chain has TRBV5-6 and TRBJ2-5; TRBD2 matches 7 bases. Per the germline V gene, CDR1 is SGHDT and CDR2 is YYEEEE. There are 13 residues in the CDR3. CDR3 residues: CASSLGGQETQYF. CDR3 sequence (DNA): TGTGCCAGCAGTTTGGGGGGGCAAGAGACCCAGTACTTC.

This chain joins TRBV7-6 and TRBJ2-7, with D possibly being TRBD1 (5 bases). This CDR3 comprises 15 residues. V shed 5 bases and J shed 2 bases, with 16 bases lying between them. From germline, CDR1 is SGHVS and CDR2 FNYEAQ. The CDR3 DNA reads TGTGCCAGCAGCCCCGGCTATGGGGCACCCTACGAGCAGTACGTC. Translated: CASSPGYGAPYEQYV.

V is TRBV24-1 and J is TRBJ1-1; D perhaps matches TRBD1 (6 bases). Germline V gene sequence: CDR1 KGHDR, CDR2 SFDVKD. Trimming removed 7 bases from V and 3 bases from J, with 11 bases in between. The CDR3 totals 13 residues. The CDR3 nucleotides read TGTGCCACCAGAGGGGGGGAACACACTGAAGCTTTCTTT. It translates to CATRGGEHTEAFF.

This clonotype showed up just once. Here the CDR3 reads CASSPGGLNQPQHF. DNA for the CDR3: TGTGCCAGCAGCCCGGGGGGACTAAATCAGCCCCAGCATTTT. This chain links TRBV14 with TRBJ1-5; possible D gene TRBD1, 5 bases. CDR1 and CDR2 from the germline V gene are SGHDN and FVKESK. V gave up 4 bases and J gave up 4 bases, with 11 bases separating them. The CDR3 contains 14 residues.

The chain recombines TRBV20-1 with TRBJ2-2, with D unclear. CDR3 size: 17 residues. Trimming left V 1 base short and J 0 bases short, with 15 bases between. The germline gives CDR1 DFQATT, CDR2 SNEGSKA (reference sequence). This CDR3 reads CSARVLILGSNTGELFF. CDR3 in DNA: TGCAGTGCTAGAGTCCTGATCTTGGGGTCGAACACCGGGGAGCTGTTTTTT.

V and J are TRBV5-1 and TRBJ2-1; no clear D. V was clipped by 7 bases and J by 8 bases, with 13 bases between them. Germline V gene lookup returns CDR1 SGHRS and CDR2 YFSETQ. CDR3 length equals 12 residues. The chain's CDR3 is CASRNQRDEQFF. The CDR3 coding sequence is TGCGCCAGCCGCAACCAAAGGGATGAGCAGTTCTTC.

The chain is built from TRBV5-1 and TRBJ2-5; tentative D call: TRBD1 (6 bases). CDR3 length equals 13 residues. The V gene's germline CDR1 is SGHRS and CDR2 YFSETQ. V lost 4 bases to trimming and J lost 5 bases, with 12 bases between them. The CDR3 DNA reads TGCGCCAGCAGCCAGGATAGGGGGGAGACCCAGTACTTC. It specifies CASSQDRGETQYF.

The V and J genes are TRBV13 and TRBJ2-5; TRBD2 aligns across 10 bases. The CDR3 consists of 17 residues. V was pared by 4 bases and J by 5 bases, with 13 bases of the junction left unmatched. Germline-derived CDR1 and CDR2 are PRHDT and FYEKMQ (reference sequence). The CDR3 coding sequence is TGTGCCAGCAGCTCCCGGACTAGCGGAGCCCCCCGGGAGACCCAGTACTTC. Translating gives CASSSRTSGAPRETQYF.

This clonotype was detected only once. J is TRBJ2-7 and V is TRBV7-9; tentatively, D is TRBD2 (5 bases). The germline V gene encodes CDR1 SEHNR and CDR2 FQNEAQ (reference sequence). The CDR3 extends over 16 amino acids. Trimming took 3 bases from V and 6 from J, leaving 21 bases between them. CDR3 residues: CASSFGGGLDRGEQYF. The CDR3 DNA is TGTGCCAGCAGCTTCGGAGGCGGGTTAGACCGGGGCGAGCAGTACTTC.

This sequence joins TRBV19 and TRBJ1-2; D remains unclear. The CDR3 consists of 11 residues. The ends were cut back, 1 base at V and 8 bases at J, with 5 bases in the middle. CDR1 is LNHDA, CDR2 SQIVND, per germline (reference sequence). In DNA form, the CDR3 reads TGTGCCAGTAGTATAGGGAGAGGCTACACCTTC. It yields the protein CASSIGRGYTF.

V gene TRBV12-5 combines with J gene TRBJ2-2, with 7 bases aligning to TRBD2. CDR1 LGHNT and CDR2 FRNRAP come from the germline V gene. CDR3 length: 15 residues. The CDR3: CATKTGRGSAGELFF. CDR3 DNA sequence: TGTGCAACCAAGACGGGGAGGGGAAGTGCCGGGGAGCTGTTTTTT.